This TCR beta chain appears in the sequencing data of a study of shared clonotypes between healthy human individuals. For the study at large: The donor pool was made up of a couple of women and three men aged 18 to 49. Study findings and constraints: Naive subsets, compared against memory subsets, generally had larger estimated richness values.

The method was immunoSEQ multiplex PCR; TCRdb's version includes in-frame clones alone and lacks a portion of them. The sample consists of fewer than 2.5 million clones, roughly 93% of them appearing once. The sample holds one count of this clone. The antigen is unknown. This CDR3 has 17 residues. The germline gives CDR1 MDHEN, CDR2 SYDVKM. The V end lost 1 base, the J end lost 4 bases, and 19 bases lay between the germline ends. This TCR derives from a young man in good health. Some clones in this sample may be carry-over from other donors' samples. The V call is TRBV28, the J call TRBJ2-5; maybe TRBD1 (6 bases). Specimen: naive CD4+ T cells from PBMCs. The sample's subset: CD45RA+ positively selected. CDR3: CASSLSGRGSPRETQYF. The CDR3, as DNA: TGTGCCAGCAGTTTATCTGGAAGGGGGTCTCCCCGAGAGACCCAGTACTTC.